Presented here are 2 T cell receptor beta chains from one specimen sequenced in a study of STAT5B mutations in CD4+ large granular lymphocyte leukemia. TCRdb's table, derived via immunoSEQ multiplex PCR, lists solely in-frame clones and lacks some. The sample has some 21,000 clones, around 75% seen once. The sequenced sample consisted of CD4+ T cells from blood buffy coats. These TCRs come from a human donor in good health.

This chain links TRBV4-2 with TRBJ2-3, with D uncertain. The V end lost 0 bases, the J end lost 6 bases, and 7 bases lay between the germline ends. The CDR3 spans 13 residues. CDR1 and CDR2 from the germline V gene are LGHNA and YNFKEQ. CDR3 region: CASSQDRLDTQYF. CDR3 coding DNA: TGTGCCAGCAGCCAAGATCGTCTGGATACGCAGTATTTT.

The CDR3 DNA is TGTGCCAGCAGCTCCCCGGAGGAACCTCAAGAGACCCAGTACTTC. As protein: CASSSPEEPQETQYF. The chain carries TRBV6-6 and TRBJ2-5, with D tentatively TRBD2 (5 bases). V was clipped by 6 bases and J by 2 bases, with 16 bases between them. The CDR3 length is 15 residues. Germline V gives CDR1 MNHNY, CDR2 SVGAGI (reference sequence).